These 5 T cell receptor beta chains were all obtained from the same sample, sequenced in a study of blood T cell repertoires in COVID-19. The data were produced by immunoSEQ multiplex PCR, yet TCRdb's version contains in-frame clones alone and is incomplete. The sample lists 70,000 to 100,000 clones; approximately 88% were seen once. The sample consisted of peripheral blood. The receptors derive from a human donor in a cohort sampled during active COVID-19.

The chain couples TRBV30 to TRBJ1-3; 11 nucleotides match TRBD1. After removal of 2 bases from V and 2 bases from J, the junction contained 11 bases not matched to a gene. Germline CDR1 is GTSNPN and CDR2 is SVGIG (reference sequence). This CDR3 comprises 18 residues. Here the CDR3 DNA reads TGTGCCTGGAGTCGGGTGCTTAGGGGACAGGGGGCTGGAAACACCATATATTTT. It encodes CAWSRVLRGQGAGNTIYF.

The DNA for the CDR3 is TGTGCCAGTAGAAAGGGGGTGAACACCGGGGAGCTGTTTTTT. It is translated as CASRKGVNTGELFF. The chain carries TRBV19 and TRBJ2-2; D is perhaps TRBD1 (6 bases). Trimming took off 6 bases at V and 1 base at J, with 9 bases between the two ends. The CDR3 consists of 14 residues. CDR1 is LNHDA, CDR2 SQIVND, per germline (reference sequence).

The rearrangement joins TRBV3-1 (or the pseudogene TRBV3-2) to TRBJ1-6; 9 nucleotides line up with TRBD1. This CDR3 is 15 amino acids long. Trimming removed 3 bases from V and 10 bases from J; junction bases left unmatched: 7. Germline V CDR1 and CDR2: LGHDT, YNNKEL (reference sequence). In DNA, the CDR3 is TGTGCCAGCAGCCACCTCCGGGACAGGGTCTCACCCCTCCACTTT. Its protein product is CASSHLRDRVSPLHF.

The gene calls are TRBV29-1 and TRBJ1-5, with D possibly being TRBD1 (6 bases). This CDR3 spans 14 amino acids. Trimming removed 8 bases at V and 2 bases at J, with 16 bases between. Germline loops: CDR1 SQVTM, CDR2 ANQGSEA. CDR3 DNA sequence: TGCAGCACCGAAGGGGGACGGTGCAATCAGCCCCAGCATTTT. It translates to CSTEGGRCNQPQHF.

The genes are TRBV5-1 and TRBJ1-4; D uncertain. Germline V gene data show CDR1 as SGHRS and CDR2 as YFSETQ. Trimming pared 0 bases from V and 13 bases from J, leaving 19 bases between. The CDR3 consists of 15 residues. CDR3 DNA sequence: TGCGCCAGCAGCTTGGGGGCAGACGCCCCCCGCAGACTGTTTTTT. Translated: CASSLGADAPRRLFF.